At least ten counts were recorded for the clone carrying this T cell receptor beta chain. Its antigen is undetermined. The authors built TCR beta libraries using iRepertoire HTBI primers and Arm-PCR of CDR3 regions. TCRdb reprocessed the multiplex PCR reads with MiXCR, giving one entry per CDR3 protein. Among about 220,000 distinct CDR3 sequences listed, approximately 18% were seen once. The data were obtained in a study of regulatory T cells in long-lasting Graves disease. This CDR3 spans 17 amino acids. Looked up from germline, CDR1 is LNHDA and CDR2 is SQIVND (reference sequence). V was clipped by 3 bases and J by 1 base, with 18 bases between them. General study findings and limits: The TCR repertoire of persistent Graves' patients was less diverse than that of newly diagnosed ones.

Time point described: newly diagnosed GD, antithyroid drugs for less than 3 months. The TCR library was made from RNA extracted from PBMCs. These data also featured in a second study, about T cells in Graves' hyperthyroidism and ophthalmopathy.

The chain employs TRBV19 and TRBJ1-1, with D perhaps matching TRBD1 (6 bases). The TCR was taken from a woman between 25 and 40 years old with Graves disease. The material sequenced was peripheral blood mononuclear cells (PBMCs), taken at new diagnosis, from a patient treated with antithyroid drugs. The CDR3 DNA is TGTGCCAGTAGTATGAATACCCCGGGACAACCGAACACTGAAGCTTTCTTT. Its translation is CASSMNTPGQPNTEAFF.